The 5 T cell receptor beta chains below come from one sample, sequenced in a study of cytomegalovirus exposure and HLA in healthy donors. It was with 60 Vbeta and 13 Jbeta primers that the PCR ran. Assay used: immunoSEQ multiplex PCR; TCRdb lists only in-frame clones, some missing. Of approximately 160,000 clones in the sample, about 83% are singletons; the top ten hold about 4.9%. The sequenced material came from PBMCs. Source of these receptors: a girl aged 10-17 years in good health and CMV-seropositive.

The gene calls are TRBV13 and TRBJ2-7; 12 positions match TRBD1. CDR1 and CDR2 (germline): PRHDT, FYEKMQ (reference sequence). V was clipped by 5 bases and J by 3 bases; unmatched bases: 8. CDR3 size: 16 residues. The CDR3: CASSPRGQGASYEQYF. Here the CDR3 DNA reads TGTGCCAGCAGCCCTAGGGGACAGGGGGCAAGCTACGAGCAGTACTTC.

J is TRBJ2-7 and V is TRBV13, with 7 nucleotides matching TRBD1. V lost 5 bases to trimming and J lost 5 bases; unmatched junction nucleotides: 9. In germline, CDR1 is PRHDT, CDR2 FYEKMQ (reference sequence). The CDR3 sequence is 14 residues long. The CDR3, as DNA: TGTGCCAGCAGCCAGACAGGGTTGGATAACGAGCAGTACTTC. Translation gives CASSQTGLDNEQYF.

J is TRBJ1-1 and V is TRBV5-1; D gene unclear. The V end lost 3 bases, the J end lost 8 bases, and 11 bases lay between the germline ends. This CDR3 region has 12 residues. From germline, CDR1 is SGHRS and CDR2 YFSETQ. The CDR3 bases are TGCGCCAGCAGCTCCCTTTTCGGGGAAGCTTTCTTT. Amino acids: CASSSLFGEAFF. Combining the CDR3 with reference TRBV5-1 and TRBJ1-1 gives the whole variable domain KAGVTQTPRYLIKTRGQQVTLSCSPISGHRSVSWYQQTPGQGLQFLFEYFSETQRNKGNFPGRFSGRQFSNSRSEMNVSTLELGDSALYLCASSSLFGEAFFGQGTRLTVV.

Written as DNA, the CDR3 is TGTGCCAGCAGAGTACAGGACCCCGGGGAGCTGTTTTTT. This gives the protein CASRVQDPGELFF. The J gene is TRBJ2-2, the V gene TRBV7-9; tentative D call: TRBD1 (5 bases). The V gene lost 6 bases and the J gene lost 6 bases, with 11 bases spanning the gap. CDR1 is SEHNR and CDR2 is FQNEAQ in the germline V gene (reference sequence). The CDR3 runs to 13 residues.

DNA of the CDR3: TGTGCCAGCAGCTTAGGGAGGACAGGAACAAACACTGAAGCTTTCTTT. This encodes CASSLGRTGTNTEAFF. The gene calls are TRBV11-3 and TRBJ1-1; 7 nucleotides align to TRBD1. Trimming removed 1 base from V and 2 bases from J; junction bases left unmatched: 7. The CDR3 loop spans 16 amino acids. Germline V lookup: CDR1 SGHNT, CDR2 YENEEA.